This TCR beta chain appears in the sequencing data of a study of cytomegalovirus exposure and HLA in healthy donors. This CDR3 spans 15 amino acids. Germline-derived CDR1 and CDR2 are MNHEY and SMNVEV (reference sequence). V gave up 5 bases and J gave up 0 bases; unmatched junction bases: 3. The PCR had 60 Vbeta and 13 Jbeta primers. The repertoire was sequenced with immunoSEQ multiplex PCR; TCRdb's copy has only in-frame clones and lacks some. The sample lists about 130,000 clones, approximately 87% occurring once. V and J are TRBV27 and TRBJ2-1; 8 nucleotides align to TRBD2. Specimen: PBMCs. The source of this sequence is a man aged 18 to 30 in good health and CMV-seropositive. The DNA of the CDR3 is TGTGCCAGCAGTGTGCGGGGGGTCTCCTACAATGAGCAGTTCTTC. Its translation: CASSVRGVSYNEQFF.